This TCR beta chain was sequenced for a study of control samples from healthy donors and cancer patients. Repertoires were generated with immunoSEQ multiplex PCR, while TCRdb's copy carries only in-frame clones and drops some. Among 55,000 to 90,000 clones listed, over 70% were seen once. The CDR3 contains 15 residues. The ends were cut back, 3 bases at V and 4 bases at J, with 13 bases in the middle. CDR1 and CDR2 from the germline V gene are MDHEN and SYDVKM. The V call is TRBV28, the J call TRBJ1-3, with no clear D. The sequenced sample consisted of blood. The receptor's source is a man in his fifties or sixties in good health. The CDR3 DNA follows: TGTGCCAGCAGTTTTGGTAGCCGCTTGGGAAACACCATATATTTT. Translated: CASSFGSRLGNTIYF. The full variable domain, its missing parts supplied by reference TRBV28 and TRBJ1-3, is DVKVTQSSRYLVKRTGEKVFLECVQDMDHENMFWYRQDPGLGLRLIYFSYDVKMKEKGDIPEGYSVSREKKERFSLILESASTNQTSMYLCASSFGSRLGNTIYFGEGSWLTVV.